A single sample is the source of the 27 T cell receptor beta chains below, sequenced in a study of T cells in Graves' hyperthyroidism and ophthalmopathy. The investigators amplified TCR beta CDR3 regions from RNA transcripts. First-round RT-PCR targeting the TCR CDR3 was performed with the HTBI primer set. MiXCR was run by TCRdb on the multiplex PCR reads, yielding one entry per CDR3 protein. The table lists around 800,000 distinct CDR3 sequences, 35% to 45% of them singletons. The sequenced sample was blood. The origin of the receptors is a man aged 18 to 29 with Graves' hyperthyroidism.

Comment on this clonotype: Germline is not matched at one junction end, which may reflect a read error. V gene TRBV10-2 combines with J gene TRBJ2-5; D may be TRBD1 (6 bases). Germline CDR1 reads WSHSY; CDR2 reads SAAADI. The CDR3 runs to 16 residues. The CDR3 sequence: CASSQEGVERQETQYF. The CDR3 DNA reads TGTGCCAGCAGCCAAGAGGGGGTTGAGCGGCAAGAGACCCAGTACTTC.

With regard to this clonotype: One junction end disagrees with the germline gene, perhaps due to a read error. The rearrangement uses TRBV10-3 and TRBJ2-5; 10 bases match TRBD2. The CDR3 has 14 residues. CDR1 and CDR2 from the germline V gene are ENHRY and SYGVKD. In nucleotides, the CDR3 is TGTGCCAGCAGTGGACTAGCGGAGGGAGAGACCCAGTACTTC. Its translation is CASSGLAEGETQYF.

For the CDR3, the DNA is TGTGCCAGCAGCTTGGAGGCAGCGCGAAATGAAAAACTGTTTTTT. Its protein is CASSLEAARNEKLFF. This rearrangement joins TRBV5-6 to TRBJ1-4; D is uncertain. V was cut by 0 bases and J by 5 bases, with 11 bases left in between. The CDR3 is 15 amino acids. The V gene's germline CDR1 is SGHDT and CDR2 YYEEEE.

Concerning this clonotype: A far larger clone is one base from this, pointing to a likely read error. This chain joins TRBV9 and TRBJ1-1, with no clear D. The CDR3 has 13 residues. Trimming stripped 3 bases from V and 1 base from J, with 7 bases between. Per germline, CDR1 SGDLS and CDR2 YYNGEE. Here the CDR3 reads CASSARRNTEAFF. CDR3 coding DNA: TGTGCCAGCAGCGCCCGGCGGAACACTGAAGCTTTCTTT. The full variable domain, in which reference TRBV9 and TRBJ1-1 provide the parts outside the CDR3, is DSGVTQTPKHLITATGQRVTLRCSPRSGDLSVYWYQQSLDQGLQFLIQYYNGEERAKGNILERFSAQQFPDLHSELNLSSLELGDSALYFCASSARRNTEAFFGQGTRLTVV.

In DNA, the CDR3 is TGTGCCAGCAGTCTTCAAGATAGAGAGCAGTACTTC. Its translation is CASSLQDREQYF. The chain recombines TRBV12-3 or TRBV12-4 with TRBJ2-7; D is uncertain. This CDR3 has 12 residues. V shed 5 bases and J shed 7 bases, with 12 bases lying between them.

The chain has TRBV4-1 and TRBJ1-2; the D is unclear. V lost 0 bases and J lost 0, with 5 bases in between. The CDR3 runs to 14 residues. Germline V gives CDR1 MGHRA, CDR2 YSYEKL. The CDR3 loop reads CASSQEGSNYGYTF. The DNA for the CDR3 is TGCGCCAGCAGCCAAGAAGGTTCTAACTATGGCTACACCTTC.

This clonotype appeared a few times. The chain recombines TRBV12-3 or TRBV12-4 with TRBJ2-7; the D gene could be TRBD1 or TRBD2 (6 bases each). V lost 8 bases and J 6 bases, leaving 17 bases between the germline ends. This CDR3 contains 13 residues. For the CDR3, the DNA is TGTGCCAGCGCCTCAAGGGGGGACGGCGAGCAGTACTTC. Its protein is CASASRGDGEQYF.

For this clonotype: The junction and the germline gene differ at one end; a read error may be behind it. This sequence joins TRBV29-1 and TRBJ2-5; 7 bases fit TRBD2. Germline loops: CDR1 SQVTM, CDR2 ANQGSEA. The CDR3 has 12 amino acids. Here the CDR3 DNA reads TGTGCTAAAGCGGGACGCTCGGGGCTCCAGTACTTC. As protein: CAKAGRSGLQYF.

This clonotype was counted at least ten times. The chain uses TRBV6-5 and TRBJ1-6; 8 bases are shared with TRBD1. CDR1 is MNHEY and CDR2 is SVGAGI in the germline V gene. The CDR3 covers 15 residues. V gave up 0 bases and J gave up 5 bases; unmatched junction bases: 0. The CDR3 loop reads CASSYSTGDNSPLHF. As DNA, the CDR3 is TGTGCCAGCAGTTACTCGACAGGGGATAATTCACCCCTCCACTTT.

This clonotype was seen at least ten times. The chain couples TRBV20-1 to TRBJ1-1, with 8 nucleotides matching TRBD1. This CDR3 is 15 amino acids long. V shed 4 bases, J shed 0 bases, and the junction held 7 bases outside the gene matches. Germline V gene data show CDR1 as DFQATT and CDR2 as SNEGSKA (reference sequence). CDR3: CSATGTGTVNTEAFF. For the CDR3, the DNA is TGCAGTGCTACAGGGACAGGCACAGTGAACACTGAAGCTTTCTTT.

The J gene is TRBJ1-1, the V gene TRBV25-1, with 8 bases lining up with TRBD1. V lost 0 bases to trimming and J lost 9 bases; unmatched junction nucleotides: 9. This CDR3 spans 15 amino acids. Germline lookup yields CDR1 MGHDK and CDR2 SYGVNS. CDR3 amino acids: CASSEYLRQGWKAFF. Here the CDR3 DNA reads TGTGCCAGCAGTGAATATTTAAGACAGGGGTGGAAAGCTTTCTTT.

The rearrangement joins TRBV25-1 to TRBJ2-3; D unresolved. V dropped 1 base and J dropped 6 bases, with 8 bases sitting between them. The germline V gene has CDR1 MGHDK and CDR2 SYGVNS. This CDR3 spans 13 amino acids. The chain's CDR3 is CASSEWAVDTQYF. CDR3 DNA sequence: TGTGCCAGCAGTGAATGGGCAGTGGATACGCAGTATTTT. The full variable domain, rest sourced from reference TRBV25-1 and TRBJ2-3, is EADIYQTPRYLVIGTGKKITLECSQTMGHDKMYWYQQDPGMELHLIHYSYGVNSTEKGDLSSESTVSRIRTEHFPLTLESARPSHTSQYLCASSEWAVDTQYFGPGTRLTVL.

CDR3 nucleotides: TGTGCCAGCAGCGTAGGGAAAGGGGGATCCACTGAAGCTTTCTTT. Its protein is CASSVGKGGSTEAFF. The gene calls are TRBV9 and TRBJ1-1; possibly TRBD1 for D (6 bases). Deletions cut 0 bases from V and 4 bases from J, with 13 bases between. The CDR3 consists of 15 residues. In germline, CDR1 is SGDLS, CDR2 YYNGEE.

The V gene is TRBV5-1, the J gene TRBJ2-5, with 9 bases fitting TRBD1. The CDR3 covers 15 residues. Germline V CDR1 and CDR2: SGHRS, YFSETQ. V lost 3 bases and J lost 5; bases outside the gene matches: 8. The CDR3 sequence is CASSYRTGALETQYF. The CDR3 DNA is TGCGCCAGCAGCTACCGGACAGGGGCCCTGGAGACCCAGTACTTC.

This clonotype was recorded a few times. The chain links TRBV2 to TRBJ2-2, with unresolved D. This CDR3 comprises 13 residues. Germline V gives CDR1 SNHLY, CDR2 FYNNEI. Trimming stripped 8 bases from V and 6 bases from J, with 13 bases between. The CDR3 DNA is TGTGCCAGCCTCCTTAGGGCCCCCGGGGAGCTGTTTTTT. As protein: CASLLRAPGELFF.

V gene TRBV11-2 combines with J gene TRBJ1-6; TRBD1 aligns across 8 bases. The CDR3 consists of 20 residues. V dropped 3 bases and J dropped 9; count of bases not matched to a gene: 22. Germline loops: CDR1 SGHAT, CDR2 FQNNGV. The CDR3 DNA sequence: TGTGCCAGCAGCTTTTGGCGAAACCCTGGGTCAGGGGGCGGGGGTTCACCCCTCCACTTT. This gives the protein CASSFWRNPGSGGGGSPLHF.

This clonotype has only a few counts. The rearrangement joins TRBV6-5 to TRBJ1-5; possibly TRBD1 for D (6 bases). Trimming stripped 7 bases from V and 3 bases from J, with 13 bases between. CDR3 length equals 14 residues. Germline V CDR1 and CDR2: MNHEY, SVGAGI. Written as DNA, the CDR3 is TGTGCCAGCACCCTCAGGACAGCCAATCAGCCCCAGCATTTT. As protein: CASTLRTANQPQHF.

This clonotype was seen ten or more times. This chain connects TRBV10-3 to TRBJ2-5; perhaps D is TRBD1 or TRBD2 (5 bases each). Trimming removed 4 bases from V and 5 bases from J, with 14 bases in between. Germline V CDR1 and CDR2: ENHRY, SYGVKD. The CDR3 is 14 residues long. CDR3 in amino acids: CAISGGTGRETQYF. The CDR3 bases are TGTGCCATCAGTGGGGGGACCGGCCGGGAGACCCAGTACTTC.

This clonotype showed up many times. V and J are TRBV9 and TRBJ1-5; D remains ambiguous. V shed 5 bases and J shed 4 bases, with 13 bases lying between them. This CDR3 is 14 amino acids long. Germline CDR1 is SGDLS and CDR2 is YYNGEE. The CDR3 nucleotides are TGTGCCAGCAGTGGGGAGGGCCGGAATCAGCCCCAGCATTTT. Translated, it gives CASSGEGRNQPQHF.

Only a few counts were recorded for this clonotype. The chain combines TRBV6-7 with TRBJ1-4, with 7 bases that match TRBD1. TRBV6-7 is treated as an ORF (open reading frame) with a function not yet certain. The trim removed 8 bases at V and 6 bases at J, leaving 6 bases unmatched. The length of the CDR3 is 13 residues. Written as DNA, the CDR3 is TGTGCCAGCGTGACAGGGCGGTATGAAAAACTGTTTTTT. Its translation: CASVTGRYEKLFF.

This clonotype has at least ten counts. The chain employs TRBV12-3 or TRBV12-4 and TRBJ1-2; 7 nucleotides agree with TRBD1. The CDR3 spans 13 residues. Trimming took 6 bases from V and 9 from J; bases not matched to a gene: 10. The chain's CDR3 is CASSPGQSLSYTF. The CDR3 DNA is TGTGCCAGCAGCCCGGGACAGAGTCTAAGCTACACCTTC.

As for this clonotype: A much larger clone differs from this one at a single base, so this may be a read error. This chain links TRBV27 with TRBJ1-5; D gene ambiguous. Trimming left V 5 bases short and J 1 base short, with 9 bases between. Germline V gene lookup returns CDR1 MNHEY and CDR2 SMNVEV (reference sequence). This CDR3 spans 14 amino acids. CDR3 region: CASSQLGSNQPQHF. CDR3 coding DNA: TGTGCCAGCAGTCAGTTGGGGAGCAATCAGCCCCAGCATTTT.

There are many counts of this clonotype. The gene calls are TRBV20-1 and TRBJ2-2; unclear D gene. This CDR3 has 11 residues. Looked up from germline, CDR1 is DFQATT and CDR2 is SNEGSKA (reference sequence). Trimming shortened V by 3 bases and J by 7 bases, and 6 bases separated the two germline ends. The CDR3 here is CSASSFGELFF. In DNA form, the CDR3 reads TGCAGTGCTAGTTCGTTCGGGGAGCTGTTTTTT.

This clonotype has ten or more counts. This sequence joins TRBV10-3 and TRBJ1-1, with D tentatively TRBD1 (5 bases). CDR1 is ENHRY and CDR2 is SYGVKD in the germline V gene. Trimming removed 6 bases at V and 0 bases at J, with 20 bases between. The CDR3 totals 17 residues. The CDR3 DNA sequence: TGTGCCATCAGCAACTCCAGGGCGGGAATAATGAACACTGAAGCTTTCTTT. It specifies CAISNSRAGIMNTEAFF.

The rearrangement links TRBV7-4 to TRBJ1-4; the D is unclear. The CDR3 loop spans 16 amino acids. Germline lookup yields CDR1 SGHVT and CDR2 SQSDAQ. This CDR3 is CPAMAGCKDPNEKLFF. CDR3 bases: TGTCCAGCGATGGCGGGATGTAAGGACCCAAATGAAAAACTGTTTTTT.

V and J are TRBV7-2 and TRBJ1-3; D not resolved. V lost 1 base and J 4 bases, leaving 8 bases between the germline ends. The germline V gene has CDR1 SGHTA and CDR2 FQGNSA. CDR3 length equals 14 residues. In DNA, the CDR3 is TGTGCCAGCAGCTTAGGGGTTATGGGAAACACCATATATTTT. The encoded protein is CASSLGVMGNTIYF. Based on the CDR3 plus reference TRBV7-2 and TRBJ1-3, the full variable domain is GAGVSQSPSNKVTEKGKDVELRCDPISGHTALYWYRQSLGQGLEFLIYFQGNSAPDKSGLPSDRFSAERTGGSVSTLTIQRTQQEDSAVYLCASSLGVMGNTIYFGEGSWLTVV.

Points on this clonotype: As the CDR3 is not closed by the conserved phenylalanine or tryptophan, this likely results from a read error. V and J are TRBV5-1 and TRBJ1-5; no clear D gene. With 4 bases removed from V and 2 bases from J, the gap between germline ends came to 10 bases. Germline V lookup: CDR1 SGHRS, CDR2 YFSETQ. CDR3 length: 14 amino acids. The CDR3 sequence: CASSASGGNQPQHL. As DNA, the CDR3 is TGCGCCAGCAGCGCTTCAGGAGGCAATCAGCCCCAGCATCTT.